This T cell receptor (beta chain) was captured by sequencing in a study of cytomegalovirus exposure and HLA in healthy donors. Turning to this clone: Antigen specificity is unknown.

Study-wide results and limits: Most TCR sequences were rare, but some public TCRs occurred in many donors. For TCR beta chains, V- and J-gene trimming was later linked to a missense DCLRE1C variant.

Trimming stripped 4 bases from V and 5 bases from J, with 14 bases between. The germline V gene encodes CDR1 SGHAT and CDR2 FQNNGV. CDR3 size: 15 residues. A multiplex PCR was run with 60 Vbeta primers and 13 Jbeta primers. Profiling relied on immunoSEQ multiplex PCR, and the TCRdb table lists in-frame clones only, not all of them. The sample shows more than 70,000 clones, 76% of them seen only once. The sample comprised PBMCs. The chain joins TRBV11-2 to TRBJ2-2; a possible D gene is TRBD1 (6 bases). The receptor was derived from a man in his thirties or forties in good health and CMV-seropositive. The CDR3 DNA is TGTGCCAGCAGCTCACTTGGGGGCGCGACCGGGGAGCTGTTTTTT. This codes for CASSSLGGATGELFF.